The 27 T cell receptor beta chains below all came from one sample that was sequenced in a study of T cell changes during pregnancy in multiple sclerosis. Some clones are missing from TCRdb's copy, which holds only in-frame ones; the method was immunoSEQ multiplex PCR. The table lists 55,000 to 70,000 clones, about 89% of them singletons. The source material was peripheral blood, sampled in the first trimester of pregnancy. The source is a female donor with multiple sclerosis, enrolled in a pregnancy study.

The CDR3 loop is CASSLGGGQPQHF. CDR3 nucleotide sequence: TGTGCCAGCAGTTTGGGGGGTGGGCAGCCCCAGCATTTT. The chain couples TRBV27 to TRBJ1-5, with D tentatively TRBD1 (5 bases). The CDR3 spans 13 residues. V was cut by 3 bases and J by 7 bases, with 10 bases left in between. Germline loops: CDR1 MNHEY, CDR2 SMNVEV (reference sequence).

The J gene is TRBJ1-1, the V gene TRBV28, with TRBD1 identical over 8 bases. There are 13 residues in the CDR3. V shed 4 bases and J 7 bases; nucleotides not matched to a gene: 5. Per germline, CDR1 MDHEN and CDR2 SYDVKM. CDR3 DNA: TGTGCCAGCAGTTCCGGACAGGGCTTTGAAGCTTTCTTT. It translates to CASSSGQGFEAFF. The whole variable domain, filled in from reference TRBV28 and TRBJ1-1, reads DVKVTQSSRYLVKRTGEKVFLECVQDMDHENMFWYRQDPGLGLRLIYFSYDVKMKEKGDIPEGYSVSREKKERFSLILESASTNQTSMYLCASSSGQGFEAFFGQGTRLTVV.

The J gene is TRBJ1-1, the V gene TRBV6-1, with TRBD1 identical over 7 bases. The CDR3 consists of 15 residues. Germline loops: CDR1 MNHNS, CDR2 SASEGT. The junction had 7 bases not matched to a gene; V was cut back by 6 bases and J by 0 bases. The CDR3, as DNA: TGTGCCAGCAGCAACGCGGGACAGATGAACACTGAAGCTTTCTTT. Translation: CASSNAGQMNTEAFF.

This chain uses TRBV6-4 with TRBJ1-1; perhaps TRBD1 as D (5 bases). Germline CDR1 and CDR2: MRHNA and SNTAGT. Trimming shortened V by 0 bases and J by 5 bases, and 10 bases separated the two germline ends. This CDR3 comprises 14 residues. This chain's CDR3 is CASSDSAGVTEAFF. The DNA for the CDR3 is TGTGCCAGCAGTGACTCGGCGGGGGTTACTGAAGCTTTCTTT.

This clone was found a few times. The CDR3: CASSLVGFRGALYEQFF. CDR3 sequence (DNA): TGTGCCAGCAGCTTAGTCGGTTTTCGGGGGGCCTTGTATGAGCAGTTCTTC. The chain joins TRBV7-2 to TRBJ2-1; TRBD2 is a possible D gene (7 bases). The CDR3 extends over 17 amino acids. Germline V gives CDR1 SGHTA, CDR2 FQGNSA. V was shortened by 1 base and J by 8 bases, with 21 bases between the two germline ends.

In its sample, this clone was seen once. The chain joins TRBV30 to TRBJ2-7; maybe TRBD1 (6 bases). Germline assignment: CDR1 GTSNPN and CDR2 SVGIG (reference sequence). V was clipped by 2 bases and J by 5 bases, with 10 bases between them. The CDR3 consists of 12 residues. The CDR3 protein is CAWSRQVNEQYF. Here the CDR3 DNA reads TGTGCCTGGAGTAGACAGGTAAACGAGCAGTACTTC.

The chain employs TRBV20-1 and TRBJ1-1; no clear D gene. The germline V gene has CDR1 DFQATT and CDR2 SNEGSKA (reference sequence). This CDR3 is 10 amino acids long. The V end was cut by 6 bases, the J end by 4 bases, with 6 bases between. This chain's CDR3 is CSAGITEAFF. CDR3 coding DNA: TGCAGTGCCGGGATCACTGAAGCTTTCTTT.

The CDR3 loop is CASRAGIMNTEAFF. CDR3 DNA: TGTGCCAGCAGGGCGGGTATAATGAACACTGAAGCTTTCTTT. The J gene is TRBJ1-1, the V gene TRBV2; the D is unclear. V lost 6 bases to trimming and J lost 0 bases, with 11 bases between them. CDR3 length equals 14 residues. CDR1 SNHLY and CDR2 FYNNEI come from the germline V gene.

This chain joins TRBV12-5 and TRBJ2-7; D possibly corresponds to TRBD1 (6 bases). The CDR3 covers 14 residues. Trimming pared 6 bases from V and 0 bases from J, leaving 12 bases between. Germline CDR1 is LGHNT and CDR2 is FRNRAP. The CDR3 DNA is TGTGCTAGTGGCCGGGACACTGCCTCCTACGAGCAGTACTTC. Amino acids: CASGRDTASYEQYF. Based on the CDR3 plus reference TRBV12-5 and TRBJ2-7, the full variable domain is DARVTQTPRHKVTEMGQEVTMRCQPILGHNTVFWYRQTMMQGLELLAYFRNRAPLDDSGMPKDRFSAEMPDATLATLKIQPSEPRDSAVYFCASGRDTASYEQYFGPGTRLTVT.

This rearrangement joins TRBV2 to TRBJ1-1; D may be TRBD1 (5 bases). Germline V CDR1 and CDR2: SNHLY, FYNNEI. This CDR3 has 14 amino acids. Trimming removed 6 bases from V and 2 bases from J, with 13 bases in between. DNA for the CDR3: TGTGCCAGCAGGGCTGGACAAGTCAACACTGAAGCTTTCTTT. This translates into CASRAGQVNTEAFF.

The rearrangement joins TRBV11-2 to TRBJ2-3; no firm D call. Trimming cost V 3 bases and J 6 bases, with 4 bases left between them. CDR1 is SGHAT and CDR2 is FQNNGV in the germline V gene. The CDR3 has 11 amino acids. The DNA for the CDR3 is TGTGCCAGCAGCTTTCTCGATACGCAGTATTTT. The encoded protein is CASSFLDTQYF. Looking up the rest from reference TRBV11-2 and TRBJ2-3 gives the full variable domain: EAGVAQSPRYKIIEKRQSVAFWCNPISGHATLYWYQQILGQGPKLLIQFQNNGVVDDSQLPKDRFSAERLKGVDSTLKIQPAKLEDSAVYLCASSFLDTQYFGPGTRLTVL.

The rearrangement joins TRBV7-2 to TRBJ2-1; 7 bases match TRBD1. The CDR3 length is 14 residues. V lost 0 bases to trimming and J lost 8 bases; unmatched junction nucleotides: 4. CDR1 is SGHTA and CDR2 is FQGNSA in the germline V gene. This CDR3 reads CASSLAPGQDEQFF. CDR3 nucleotides: TGTGCCAGCAGCTTAGCACCCGGACAGGATGAGCAGTTCTTC.

V gene TRBV7-3 combines with J gene TRBJ1-6; 9 bases fit TRBD1. Germline CDR1 is SGHTA and CDR2 is FQGTGA. Trimming cost V 2 bases and J 3 bases; bases outside gene matches: 11. The CDR3 has 19 residues. CDR3 loop: CASSLFGGQGQGYNSPLHF. The CDR3 region has the DNA TGTGCCAGCAGCTTATTTGGCGGGCAGGGACAGGGCTATAATTCACCCCTCCACTTT.

This clone was detected only a few times. Relative to the germline gene, one junction end is altered; a read error may explain this. This chain joins TRBV19 and TRBJ1-5; a weak D match, TRBD1 (6 bases). This CDR3 is 13 amino acids long. Germline assignment: CDR1 LNHDA and CDR2 SQIVND (reference sequence). Here the CDR3 reads CASSHAGAHGTDF. CDR3 DNA: TGTGCCAGTAGCCATGCAGGGGCCCACGGCACGGATTTT.

The rearrangement joins TRBV5-1 to TRBJ2-2; possible D gene TRBD2, 5 bases. This CDR3 has 15 amino acids. Germline V gene data show CDR1 as SGHRS and CDR2 as YFSETQ. Deletions cut 2 bases from V and 4 bases from J, with 12 bases between. The CDR3 here is CASSFGGGGTGELFF. The CDR3 DNA reads TGCGCCAGCAGCTTTGGCGGAGGCGGCACCGGGGAGCTGTTTTTT.

V gene TRBV10-3 combines with J gene TRBJ2-1; 16 positions match TRBD2. The CDR3 runs 19 residues. Germline values: CDR1 ENHRY, CDR2 SYGVKD. V was pared by 6 bases and J by 9 bases, with 17 bases of the junction left unmatched. DNA for the CDR3: TGTGCCATCAGCTCGGGACTAGCGGGAGGGCCCGATAGGGATGGTGAGCAGTTCTTC. It yields the protein CAISSGLAGGPDRDGEQFF.

The V and J genes are TRBV19 and TRBJ1-4; D is uncertain. The CDR3 is made up of 14 amino acids. Germline loops: CDR1 LNHDA, CDR2 SQIVND (reference sequence). Trimming shortened V by 7 bases and J by 0 bases, and 9 bases separated the two germline ends. The CDR3 DNA reads TGTGCCAGTACTACCCCGGCAACTAATGAAAAACTGTTTTTT. It yields the protein CASTTPATNEKLFF.

The chain links TRBV7-8 to TRBJ1-1; 7 bases align to TRBD1. Germline trimming cut 1 base from V and 0 bases from J; bases unmatched to any gene: 8. Germline V CDR1 and CDR2: SGHVS, FQNEAQ. The CDR3 loop spans 17 amino acids. CDR3 protein: CASSLVTRGAVNTEAFF. For the CDR3, the DNA is TGTGCCAGCAGCTTAGTAACCAGGGGGGCGGTGAACACTGAAGCTTTCTTT.

The CDR3 region has the DNA TGTGCCAGCAGTTACGGGACAGGGCAGGGTGAGCAGTTCTTC. It specifies CASSYGTGQGEQFF. This chain uses TRBV6-5 with TRBJ2-1, with 9 bases lining up with TRBD1. The CDR3 loop spans 14 amino acids. J lost 9 bases, V lost 2 bases, and 5 bases had no gene match. Germline loops: CDR1 MNHEY, CDR2 SVGAGI.

This clone was detected only once. The V and J genes are TRBV5-1 and TRBJ2-5; D is perhaps TRBD1 (6 bases). Germline V gene data show CDR1 as SGHRS and CDR2 as YFSETQ. V was cut by 7 bases and J by 5 bases, with 18 bases left in between. This CDR3 spans 14 amino acids. The CDR3 region has the DNA TGCGCCAGCGAATCGGGCAGGGGTTCGGAGACCCAGTACTTC. It codes for CASESGRGSETQYF. Full variable domain (outside the CDR3, taken from reference TRBV5-1 and TRBJ2-5): KAGVTQTPRYLIKTRGQQVTLSCSPISGHRSVSWYQQTPGQGLQFLFEYFSETQRNKGNFPGRFSGRQFSNSRSEMNVSTLELGDSALYLCASESGRGSETQYFGPGTRLLVL.

The chain couples TRBV6-5 to TRBJ1-2; possible D gene TRBD1, 5 bases. CDR1 and CDR2 (germline): MNHEY, SVGAGI. This CDR3 contains 14 residues. Trimming took 0 bases from V and 4 from J, leaving 9 bases between them. CDR3 amino acids: CASSYSQGSYGYTF. Here the CDR3 DNA reads TGTGCCAGCAGTTACTCGCAGGGAAGCTATGGCTACACCTTC.

This clone has only a few counts. The chain employs TRBV21-1 and TRBJ2-7; no check of the table's D call, TRBD1, against the DNA was made. TRBV21-1 is a listed pseudogene. The CDR3 sequence is 14 residues long. DNA for the CDR3: TGTGCCAGCAGCAATTCCGGACAGGCTTACGAGCAGTACTTC. It yields the protein CASSNSGQAYEQYF.

This clone showed up just once. The CDR3 spells CASSLLGGGTDTQYF. The CDR3, as DNA: TGTGCCAGCAGCTTACTAGGGGGGGGCACAGATACGCAGTATTTT. The J gene is TRBJ2-3, the V gene TRBV7-3; weak D call: TRBD2 (7 bases). V lost 2 bases and J 1 base, leaving 10 bases between the germline ends. The CDR3 loop spans 15 amino acids. CDR1 and CDR2 from the germline V gene are SGHTA and FQGTGA.

V usage is TRBV6-4 and J usage is TRBJ1-1; D gene unclear. V gave up 2 bases and J gave up 1 base, with 5 bases separating them. Per germline, CDR1 MRHNA and CDR2 SNTAGT. This CDR3 has 13 amino acids. The CDR3 DNA is TGTGCCAGCAGTGACGAGGGGAACACTGAAGCTTTCTTT. The encoded protein is CASSDEGNTEAFF.

The V gene is TRBV4-3, the J gene TRBJ1-1; 7 nucleotides align to TRBD1. CDR1 and CDR2 from the germline V gene are LGHNA and YSLEER. The CDR3 sequence is 15 residues long. V trimming: 3 bases; J trimming: 6 bases; junction bases outside the gene matches: 10. The CDR3 sequence: CASSQAGGPEPEAFF. The CDR3, as DNA: TGCGCCAGCAGCCAGGCAGGGGGACCCGAGCCTGAAGCTTTCTTT.

V usage is TRBV10-3 and J usage is TRBJ1-6, with D possibly TRBD1 on 5 matching bases. The V gene's germline CDR1 is ENHRY and CDR2 SYGVKD. V lost 0 bases and J 3 bases, leaving 12 bases between the germline ends. The CDR3 contains 17 residues. The CDR3 loop is CAISESHSGDYNSPLHF. The CDR3, as DNA: TGTGCCATCAGTGAGTCGCATTCGGGGGACTATAATTCACCCCTCCACTTT.

The V and J genes are TRBV14 and TRBJ2-1; D may be TRBD2 (7 bases). This CDR3 spans 15 amino acids. V lost 2 bases to trimming and J lost 10 bases, with 18 bases between them. Germline V gene data show CDR1 as SGHDN and CDR2 as FVKESK. CDR3 nucleotides: TGTGCCAGCAGCCAAAGACGCCGAGGGGGGGCCGAGCAGTTCTTC. Translated, it gives CASSQRRRGGAEQFF. Supplemented by reference TRBV14 and TRBJ2-1, the full variable domain reads EAGVTQFPSHSVIEKGQTVTLRCDPISGHDNLYWYRRVMGKEIKFLLHFVKESKQDESGMPNNRFLAERTGGTYSTLKVQPAELEDSGVYFCASSQRRRGGAEQFFGPGTRLTVL.